These 15 T cell receptor beta chains were all obtained from the same sample, sequenced in a study of cytomegalovirus exposure and HLA in healthy donors. It was with 60 Vbeta and 13 Jbeta primers that the PCR ran. The table came from immunoSEQ multiplex PCR; TCRdb's copy has only in-frame clones and leaves some out. The top ten clones hold roughly 21% of a sample with 70,000 to 100,000 clones, roughly 67% of them seen once. Source material: PBMCs. The receptors shown here come from a woman in her forties or fifties in good health and CMV-seropositive.

This chain links TRBV28 with TRBJ2-5, with no clear D. The CDR3 contains 14 residues. V was cut by 2 bases and J by 1 base, with 8 bases left in between. Germline V lookup: CDR1 MDHEN, CDR2 SYDVKM. Here the CDR3 reads CASSLLLLQETQYF. CDR3 sequence (DNA): TGTGCCAGCAGTTTACTCCTCCTCCAAGAGACCCAGTACTTC.

The DNA for the CDR3 is TGTGCCAGCAGCTCAGGACAGGGCTCGTCCTACGAGCAGTACTTC. It codes for CASSSGQGSSYEQYF. The V gene is TRBV7-3, the J gene TRBJ2-7, with TRBD1 matching 8 bases. The CDR3 covers 15 residues. The germline gives CDR1 SGHTA, CDR2 FQGTGA. The V and J ends lost 4 bases and 1 base, in that order; junction bases with no gene match: 6.

In DNA form, the CDR3 reads TGTGCCAGCAGTTTACGACTCAACACCGGGGAGCTGTTTTTT. Its translation: CASSLRLNTGELFF. V is TRBV27 and J is TRBJ2-2, with no clear D. This CDR3 spans 14 amino acids. Trimming pared 2 bases from V and 2 bases from J, leaving 6 bases between. Germline V gives CDR1 MNHEY, CDR2 SMNVEV (reference sequence).

V is TRBV6-6 and J is TRBJ2-7; 8 nucleotides align to TRBD1. The germline V gene encodes CDR1 MNHNY and CDR2 SVGAGI (reference sequence). The CDR3 covers 14 residues. After removal of 5 bases from V and 1 base from J, the junction contained 4 bases not matched to a gene. CDR3 in DNA: TGTGCCAGCAGTACGGACAGGGTTTCCTACGAGCAGTACTTC. Its protein is CASSTDRVSYEQYF.

The CDR3 sequence is CASSLDDMTTREQYF. CDR3 coding DNA: TGTGCCAGCAGCTTAGACGACATGACAACCCGCGAGCAGTACTTC. The chain couples TRBV5-4 to TRBJ2-7; D remains ambiguous. Between the trimmed V and J ends, which lost 2 bases and 6 bases, there was a span of 18 bases. CDR1 SGHNT and CDR2 YYREEE come from the germline V gene (reference sequence). The CDR3 has 15 amino acids.

The chain couples TRBV15 to TRBJ2-2; TRBD1 matches at 9 bases. V shed 1 base, J shed 3 bases, and the junction held 6 bases outside the gene matches. Germline values: CDR1 LNHNV, CDR2 YYDKDF (reference sequence). This CDR3 has 17 amino acids. CDR3 protein: CATSRAPGQGDTGELFF. CDR3 DNA sequence: TGTGCCACCAGCAGAGCCCCGGGACAGGGTGACACCGGGGAGCTGTTTTTT.

The rearrangement joins TRBV7-2 to TRBJ1-2, with D hard to call. CDR1 is SGHTA and CDR2 is FQGNSA in the germline V gene. The length of the CDR3 is 14 residues. The ends were cut back, 2 bases at V and 5 bases at J, with 12 bases in the middle. The CDR3 spells CASSLLGREYGYTF. The DNA for the CDR3 is TGTGCCAGCAGCTTATTAGGTCGGGAGTATGGCTACACCTTC.

The chain employs TRBV6-5 and TRBJ1-1; tentatively, D is TRBD1 (5 bases). The CDR3 contains 13 residues. Germline-derived CDR1 and CDR2 are MNHEY and SVGAGI. The ends were cut back, 7 bases at V and 4 bases at J, with 13 bases in the middle. CDR3 amino acids: CASTNGGITEAFF. CDR3 DNA: TGTGCCAGCACCAACGGGGGGATCACTGAAGCTTTCTTT.

This rearrangement joins TRBV7-2 to TRBJ2-7, with 8 bases fitting TRBD1. The J segment lost 3 bases and the V segment lost 5 bases, leaving 9 bases of the junction unmatched. Germline V CDR1 and CDR2: SGHTA, FQGNSA. The CDR3 length is 15 residues. The CDR3 protein is CASSIRDRNVYEQYF. CDR3 DNA sequence: TGTGCCAGCAGCATCCGGGACAGGAACGTCTACGAGCAGTACTTC.

This clone showed up just a few times. The gene calls are TRBV5-3 and TRBJ2-2, with TRBD2 matching over 8 bases. Being an ORF, TRBV5-3 has a function that is uncertain. Trimming removed 0 bases from V and 4 bases from J; junction bases left unmatched: 5. This CDR3 is built from 16 residues. In DNA form, the CDR3 reads TGTGCCAGAAGCTTGGAAAGGCGGGGGGTCACCGGGGAGCTGTTTTTT. Encoded protein: CARSLERRGVTGELFF.

There are a few counts of this clone. The V call is TRBV29-1, the J call TRBJ1-1; D unclear. CDR1 and CDR2 from the germline V gene are SQVTM and ANQGSEA. V was pared by 2 bases and J by 2 bases, with 9 bases between. The CDR3 contains 13 residues. The CDR3: CSVENEVNTEAFF. The DNA for the CDR3 is TGCAGCGTTGAAAATGAGGTTAACACTGAAGCTTTCTTT.

V is TRBV5-1 and J is TRBJ2-3; possibly TRBD2 for D (7 bases). The germline gives CDR1 SGHRS, CDR2 YFSETQ. The CDR3 is 15 amino acids. Trimming cost V 1 base and J 5 bases, with 14 bases left between them. CDR3 region: CASSLMGGAGDTQYF. In nucleotides, the CDR3 is TGCGCCAGCAGCTTGATGGGGGGGGCCGGAGATACGCAGTATTTT.

The CDR3 loop reads CASSQGRSDTQYF. CDR3 in DNA: TGCGCCAGCAGCCAAGGGCGGTCAGATACGCAGTATTTT. J is TRBJ2-3 and V is TRBV4-3; D uncertain. Germline values: CDR1 LGHNA, CDR2 YSLEER. With 1 base removed from V and 4 bases from J, the gap between germline ends came to 6 bases. This CDR3 comprises 13 residues.

V usage is TRBV19 and J usage is TRBJ2-1; 8 positions agree with TRBD2. Germline CDR1 is LNHDA and CDR2 is SQIVND (reference sequence). With 3 bases clipped from V and 0 bases from J, the junction kept 1 base outside the gene matches. This CDR3 contains 15 residues. CDR3 sequence reads: CASSISGASYNEQFF. For the CDR3, the DNA is TGTGCCAGTAGTATTAGCGGGGCCTCCTACAATGAGCAGTTCTTC.

This clone was seen a few times. V gene TRBV7-9 combines with J gene TRBJ1-1; D gene ambiguous. V gave up 3 bases and J gave up 5 bases, with 16 bases separating them. The CDR3 runs to 15 residues. In germline, CDR1 is SEHNR, CDR2 FQNEAQ (reference sequence). This chain's CDR3 is CASSFLDGYGTEAFF. CDR3 sequence (DNA): TGTGCCAGCAGCTTTCTGGATGGGTACGGGACTGAAGCTTTCTTT.